The 27 T cell receptor beta chains below come from one sample, sequenced in a study of early T cells in non-severe SARS-CoV-2 infection. One entry per CDR3 protein, called by TCRdb with MiXCR from the 5' RACE reads. The sample shows about 43,000 distinct CDR3 sequences, roughly a tenth of them seen only once. Sequencing was carried out using whole blood. The receptor set was obtained from an adult who was a healthcare worker with PCR-confirmed SARS-CoV-2 infection or an uninfected control (not recorded which).

This clonotype was detected ten times or more. The chain combines TRBV7-8 with TRBJ2-3, with D perhaps matching TRBD2 (6 bases). This CDR3 has 16 amino acids. V was cut by 1 base and J by 2 bases, with 13 bases left in between. CDR1 and CDR2 (germline): SGHVS, FQNEAQ. The CDR3 bases are TGTGCCAGCAGCTTAGTTCAGGGAGGCAACACAGATACGCAGTATTTT. The encoded protein is CASSLVQGGNTDTQYF.

This clonotype was observed a handful of times. The chain's CDR3 is CASSLVFNYGYTF. As DNA, the CDR3 is TGTGCCAGCAGCTTGGTCTTCAACTATGGCTACACCTTC. The V call is TRBV5-4, the J call TRBJ1-2, with D uncertain. Between the trimmed V and J ends, which lost 0 bases and 2 bases, there was a span of 5 bases. Per germline, CDR1 SGHNT and CDR2 YYREEE (reference sequence). This CDR3 has 13 residues.

This clonotype has at least ten counts. The chain uses TRBV29-1 and TRBJ1-2; D is unclear. The CDR3 extends over 12 amino acids. The ends were cut back, 7 bases at V and 5 bases at J, with 14 bases in the middle. Germline lookup yields CDR1 SQVTM and CDR2 ANQGSEA. CDR3 amino acids: CSGQDKSYGYTF. The CDR3 nucleotides are TGCAGCGGTCAGGATAAGTCATATGGCTACACCTTC. Together with reference TRBV29-1 and TRBJ1-2, the CDR3 gives the full variable domain: SAVISQKPSRDICQRGTSLTIQCQVDSQVTMMFWYRQQPGQSLTLIATANQGSEATYESGFVIDKFPISRPNLTFSTLTVSNMSPEDSSIYLCSGQDKSYGYTFGSGTRLTVV.

The genes are TRBV10-3 and TRBJ1-5; D remains ambiguous. The V end lost 1 base, the J end lost 2 bases, and 12 bases lay between the germline ends. The CDR3 covers 16 residues. Germline V lookup: CDR1 ENHRY, CDR2 SYGVKD. The CDR3 loop reads CAISELPTAGNQPQHF. CDR3 nucleotides: TGTGCCATCAGTGAGTTGCCCACTGCGGGCAATCAGCCCCAGCATTTT.

At least ten counts were recorded for this clonotype. V and J are TRBV7-8 and TRBJ1-5; D remains ambiguous. Per germline, CDR1 SGHVS and CDR2 FQNEAQ. V gave up 1 base and J gave up 7 bases, with 14 bases separating them. This CDR3 has 15 residues. The CDR3 bases are TGTGCCAGCAGCTTAGGAAGGGTCAGCGGGCAGCCCCAGCATTTT. Its protein product is CASSLGRVSGQPQHF.

This clonotype was detected a few times. The rearrangement links TRBV7-6 to TRBJ2-5; D is tentatively TRBD1 or TRBD2 (6 bases each). The ends were cut back, 5 bases at V and 4 bases at J, with 14 bases in the middle. The CDR3 sequence is 14 residues long. Germline CDR1 SGHVS, CDR2 FNYEAQ. CDR3 loop: CASSPVGGRETQYF. CDR3 in DNA: TGTGCCAGCAGCCCAGTGGGGGGCCGAGAGACCCAGTACTTC.

This clonotype came up many times. The chain joins TRBV20-1 to TRBJ2-4, with 7 bases that match TRBD1. The CDR3 has 16 residues. Germline loops: CDR1 DFQATT, CDR2 SNEGSKA (reference sequence). V shed 6 bases and J 4 bases; nucleotides not matched to a gene: 15. The DNA of the CDR3 is TGCAGTGCGACAGGGTATTTACGTTTGGAGAAAAACATTCAGTACTTC. Translating it yields CSATGYLRLEKNIQYF.

In its sample, this clonotype was seen a few times. V and J are TRBV19 and TRBJ2-2; D gene ambiguous. The CDR3 length is 14 residues. V lost 0 bases and J lost 4, with 6 bases in between. CDR1 and CDR2 (germline): LNHDA, SQIVND (reference sequence). The CDR3 region has the DNA TGTGCCAGTAGTATAGAGATGACCACCGGGGAGCTGTTTTTT. Its translation is CASSIEMTTGELFF.

This clonotype was seen only a few times. This rearrangement joins TRBV7-9 to TRBJ2-2; 10 bases are a match to TRBD1. Per the germline V gene, CDR1 is SEHNR and CDR2 is FQNEAQ (reference sequence). The CDR3 spans 15 residues. Trimming at V came to 5 bases and at J to 7 bases, leaving 7 bases not matched to a gene. The CDR3 nucleotides are TGTGCCAGCAGCAAGGGACAGGGGAGTCTCGGGGAGCTGTTTTTT. It is translated as CASSKGQGSLGELFF. Full variable domain (rest looked up from reference TRBV7-9 and TRBJ2-2): DTGVSQNPRHKITKRGQNVTFRCDPISEHNRLYWYRQTLGQGPEFLTYFQNEAQLEKSRLLSDRFSAERPKGSFSTLEIQRTEQGDSAMYLCASSKGQGSLGELFFGEGSRLTVL.

This clonotype was observed many times. The J gene is TRBJ1-2, the V gene TRBV7-6; perhaps TRBD1 as D (6 bases). Germline V gene data show CDR1 as SGHVS and CDR2 as FNYEAQ. Trimming shortened V by 6 bases and J by 6 bases, and 23 bases separated the two germline ends. This CDR3 spans 16 amino acids. CDR3 in amino acids: CASSPRAPGVDDGYTF. As DNA, the CDR3 is TGTGCCAGCAGTCCCAGGGCGCCAGGGGTAGACGATGGCTACACCTTC.

This chain uses TRBV29-1 with TRBJ2-4; D gene ambiguous. CDR1 and CDR2 (germline): SQVTM, ANQGSEA. The CDR3 contains 11 residues. Trimming pared 4 bases from V and 9 bases from J, leaving 10 bases between. For the CDR3, the DNA is TGCAGCGTTGGGACCGGCGGCATTCAGTACTTC. As protein: CSVGTGGIQYF.

V usage is TRBV14 and J usage is TRBJ2-5; 13 bases agree with TRBD2. The CDR3 runs 16 residues. Germline V CDR1 and CDR2: SGHDN, FVKESK. V gave up 1 base and J gave up 3 bases; unmatched junction bases: 2. CDR3 nucleotide sequence: TGTGCCAGCAGCCAAGGGACTAGCGGGGGTAAAGAGACCCAGTACTTC. The encoded protein is CASSQGTSGGKETQYF.

This clonotype has ten or more counts. The genes are TRBV7-8 and TRBJ1-4; no clear D gene. Germline V gives CDR1 SGHVS, CDR2 FQNEAQ. CDR3 length: 16 residues. Trimming left V 5 bases short and J 0 bases short, with 13 bases between. In DNA, the CDR3 is TGTGCCAGCAGCCCGCGACCTTTTGCAACTAATGAAAAACTGTTTTTT. It translates to CASSPRPFATNEKLFF.

This clonotype was seen repeatedly, ten times or more. V gene TRBV6-6 combines with J gene TRBJ1-5; no firm D call. Trimming stripped 6 bases from V and 2 bases from J, with 14 bases between. The germline CDR1 and CDR2 sequences are MNHNY and SVGAGI (reference sequence). The length of the CDR3 is 15 residues. Written as DNA, the CDR3 is TGTGCCAGCAGGCACAGTGAGATCGGCAATCAGCCCCAGCATTTT. This codes for CASRHSEIGNQPQHF.

This chain joins TRBV7-3 and TRBJ1-2; 9 bases are a match to TRBD1. The CDR3 spans 14 residues. Trimming removed 4 bases from V and 5 bases from J; junction bases left unmatched: 5. CDR1 is SGHTA, CDR2 FQGTGA, per germline. The DNA of the CDR3 is TGTGCCAGCAGCTCCACAGGGGGCGATTATGGCTACACCTTC. Residues: CASSSTGGDYGYTF.

This clonotype showed up many times. The chain employs TRBV7-6 and TRBJ2-1; tentative D call: TRBD2 (6 bases). CDR1 and CDR2 (germline): SGHVS, FNYEAQ. The CDR3 contains 17 residues. With 0 bases removed from V and 4 bases from J, the gap between germline ends came to 16 bases. CDR3 sequence: CASSLAPGAGRYNEQFF. The CDR3 DNA is TGTGCCAGCAGCTTAGCGCCGGGAGCAGGCCGGTACAATGAGCAGTTCTTC.

This clonotype was counted ten times or more. Germline and junction disagree at one end, which may indicate a read error. The chain is built from TRBV7-7 and TRBJ2-2; D is possibly TRBD1 (6 bases). Germline V CDR1 and CDR2: SSHAT, FNYEAQ (reference sequence). This CDR3 is 15 amino acids long. CDR3: CASSLVGAGTGELFF. In DNA form, the CDR3 reads TGTGCTAGCAGCTTAGTGGGGGCCGGGACCGGGGAGCTGTTTTTT.

This clonotype has only a few counts. A read error may be the cause here, since a much bigger clone is one base away. This chain connects TRBV7-7 to TRBJ1-5; 7 bases are a match to TRBD1. CDR1 and CDR2 from the germline V gene are SSHAT and FNYEAQ (reference sequence). The CDR3 extends over 17 amino acids. The CDR3 loop reads CASSSWDRFNSNQPQHF. CDR3 sequence (DNA): TGTGCTAGCAGCTCATGGGACAGATTCAATAGCAATCAGCCCCAGCATTTT.

As to this clonotype: A read error may account for a junction end that differs from germline. The V gene is TRBV7-2, the J gene TRBJ2-7; 9 nucleotides match TRBD1. Germline V gene data show CDR1 as SGHTA and CDR2 as FQGNSA. The CDR3 is 15 residues long. CDR3 nucleotide sequence: TGTGCCAGCAGCTTCCACGGGACAGGGTTAGACGAGCAGAACTTC. This encodes CASSFHGTGLDEQNF. Full variable domain (outside the CDR3, taken from reference TRBV7-2 and TRBJ2-7): GAGVSQSPSNKVTEKGKDVELRCDPISGHTALYWYRQSLGQGLEFLIYFQGNSAPDKSGLPSDRFSAERTGGSVSTLTIQRTQQEDSAVYLCASSFHGTGLDEQNFGPGTRLTVT.

This chain uses TRBV29-1 with TRBJ1-3; D ambiguous. Per the germline V gene, CDR1 is SQVTM and CDR2 is ANQGSEA. Trimming stripped 0 bases from V and 0 bases from J, with 6 bases between. The CDR3 totals 14 residues. CDR3: CSVEDPVSGNTIYF. CDR3 DNA sequence: TGCAGCGTTGAAGACCCAGTCTCTGGAAACACCATATATTTT.

The chain combines TRBV18 with TRBJ2-5; D may be TRBD1 (6 bases). The germline CDR1 and CDR2 sequences are KGHSH and LQKENI. The ends were cut back, 8 bases at V and 3 bases at J, with 10 bases in the middle. The CDR3 is 12 amino acids. CDR3 in amino acids: CASLRTEETQYF. As DNA, the CDR3 is TGTGCCAGCCTTCGGACAGAAGAGACCCAGTACTTC.

The CDR3 coding sequence is TGTGCCAGTAGCCTGCGGGGGTTTAATTCTCACACAGATACGCAGTATTTT. Translating it yields CASSLRGFNSHTDTQYF. The chain recombines TRBV19 with TRBJ2-3, with TRBD2 matching 7 bases. Germline loops: CDR1 LNHDA, CDR2 SQIVND (reference sequence). CDR3 length equals 17 residues. The trim removed 6 bases at V and 2 bases at J, leaving 14 bases unmatched.

This clonotype was detected many times. The rearrangement uses TRBV2 and TRBJ2-1; 11 bases agree with TRBD2. CDR1 is SNHLY, CDR2 FYNNEI, per germline. The CDR3 totals 14 residues. Trimming cost V 7 bases and J 10 bases; bases outside gene matches: 9. The CDR3 coding sequence is TGTGCCAGCACCTTTAGCGGGGGGGCCCCCGAGCAGTTCTTC. This translates into CASTFSGGAPEQFF.

This clonotype was found many times. The chain has TRBV7-2 and TRBJ2-3; no reliable D call. Trimming stripped 5 bases from V and 0 bases from J, with 6 bases between. CDR3 length: 13 residues. Germline V gene lookup returns CDR1 SGHTA and CDR2 FQGNSA. The CDR3 spells CASSTVSTDTQYF. CDR3 coding DNA: TGTGCCAGCAGCACTGTTAGCACAGATACGCAGTATTTT. Looking up the rest from reference TRBV7-2 and TRBJ2-3 gives the full variable domain: GAGVSQSPSNKVTEKGKDVELRCDPISGHTALYWYRQSLGQGLEFLIYFQGNSAPDKSGLPSDRFSAERTGGSVSTLTIQRTQQEDSAVYLCASSTVSTDTQYFGPGTRLTVL.

This clonotype has at least ten counts. This sequence joins TRBV20-1 and TRBJ2-1; perhaps TRBD1 as D (5 bases). Germline assignment: CDR1 DFQATT and CDR2 SNEGSKA (reference sequence). Trimming removed 6 bases at V and 10 bases at J, with 16 bases between. This CDR3 is built from 12 residues. This chain's CDR3 is CSALSSWGEQFF. DNA of the CDR3: TGCAGTGCCCTCTCCTCTTGGGGCGAGCAGTTCTTC.

V and J are TRBV4-3 and TRBJ1-1; TRBD1 might be the D (5 bases). Germline CDR1 is LGHNA and CDR2 is YSLEER. This CDR3 contains 15 residues. The germline V and J ends were trimmed by 0 bases and 8 bases, with 16 bases remaining between them. CDR3 DNA: TGCGCCAGCAGCCAAGACACACAGAGGGGAGTGGAAGCTTTCTTT. Residues: CASSQDTQRGVEAFF.

This clonotype was recorded many times. V gene TRBV4-3 combines with J gene TRBJ2-7; unclear D gene. CDR3 length: 14 residues. CDR1 LGHNA and CDR2 YSLEER come from the germline V gene. V gave up 0 bases and J gave up 4 bases, with 10 bases separating them. This chain's CDR3 is CASSQDAAHYEQYF. The CDR3 DNA reads TGCGCCAGCAGCCAAGATGCGGCGCATTACGAGCAGTACTTC.